This T cell receptor beta chain stems from a study of blood T cell repertoires in COVID-19. Under the authors' procedure: Amplified reference gene primers provided the basis for estimating nucleated cell counts. Here immunoSEQ multiplex PCR was the method, and the copy in TCRdb shows in-frame clones only, minus some. The D gene and trimming were derived from the DNA, and the V and J assignments and clone size from that table. Among about 150,000 clones listed, about 85% were seen once. The CDR3 totals 17 residues. Per germline, CDR1 MNHEY and CDR2 SMNVEV (reference sequence). The V and J ends lost 4 bases and 4 bases, in that order; junction bases with no gene match: 13.

The receptor was derived from a woman between 40 and 50 years old who had recovered from COVID-19. V usage is TRBV27 and J usage is TRBJ2-5; 9 bases map to TRBD2. Input material: PBMCs or T cells enriched from blood (not recorded which). CDR3: CASSSGEAGGLGETQYF. CDR3 nucleotides: TGTGCCAGCAGTTCCGGGGAAGCGGGGGGATTAGGAGAGACCCAGTACTTC.